This TCR beta chain was sequenced in a study of metastatic and nonmetastatic thyroid tumors. This clone was seen many times. Its specificity is unknown. The germline gives CDR1 MNHNS, CDR2 SASEGT. The CDR3 has 15 amino acids. Trimming left V 3 bases short and J 4 bases short, with 15 bases between. Original processing notes: To classify distant metastasis in papillary thyroid cancer, a model was built from CDR3 differences across clinicopathological groups. TCRdb reprocessed the PCR reads via MiXCR. None of the V and J calls come from the authors' own analysis; TCRdb made them. The sample gives about 35,000 clones, approximately 19% of which show up once; around 20% is in the top ten. Before thyroid surgery, none of the patients had received any treatment. Broader study findings: Reports indicated that malignant thyroid tumors showed significantly higher TCR beta diversity than benign nodules did, in blood and tumor.

Specimen: blood. The rearrangement links TRBV6-1 to TRBJ1-1; D is possibly TRBD1 (6 bases). This receptor was taken from a female donor with papillary thyroid cancer or a benign thyroid nodule (not recorded which). Some clones in this sample may be carry-over from other donors' samples. The CDR3: CASSELGGAGTEAFF. In DNA, the CDR3 is TGTGCCAGCAGTGAGCTGGGGGGGGCGGGCACTGAAGCTTTCTTT.